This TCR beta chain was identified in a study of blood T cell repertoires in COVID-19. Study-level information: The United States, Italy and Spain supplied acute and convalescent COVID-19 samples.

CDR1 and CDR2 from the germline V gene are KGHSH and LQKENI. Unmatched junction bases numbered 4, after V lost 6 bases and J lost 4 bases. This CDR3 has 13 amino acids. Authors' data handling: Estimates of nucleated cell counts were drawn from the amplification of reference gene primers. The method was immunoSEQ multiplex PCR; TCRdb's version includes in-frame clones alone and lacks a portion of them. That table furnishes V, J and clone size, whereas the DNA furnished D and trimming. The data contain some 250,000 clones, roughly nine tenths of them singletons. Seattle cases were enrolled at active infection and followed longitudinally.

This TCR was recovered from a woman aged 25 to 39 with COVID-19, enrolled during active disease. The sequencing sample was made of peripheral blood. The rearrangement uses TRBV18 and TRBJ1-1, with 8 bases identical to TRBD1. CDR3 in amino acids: CASSLDRGTEAFF. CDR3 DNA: TGTGCCAGCTCCCTAGACAGGGGCACTGAAGCTTTCTTT.